Detailed here is one T cell receptor beta chain. Its antigen is still unknown. V lost 5 bases, J lost 1 base, and 9 bases lay in between. The CDR3 is made up of 14 amino acids. CDR1 SNHLY and CDR2 FYNNEI come from the germline V gene. TCRdb's copy holds only in-frame clones and misses some; the assay was immunoSEQ multiplex PCR. Here the sample spans 200,000 or so clones, roughly 90% being singletons. The data stem from a study of T cell responses to AZD1222 COVID-19 vaccine. Overall study results and limits: Repertoire sampling was restricted to post-peak T cell response timepoints. Of the AZD1222 recipients, only six or seven were seropositive at baseline. Mostly white British, mostly female donors; authors suggested clonal diversity may be underestimated.

The chain has TRBV2 and TRBJ2-1; tentative D call: TRBD2 (5 bases). The source material was peripheral blood, sampled on day 0 of AZD1222 vaccination. The sequence was collected from an adult in good health. CDR3 nucleotide sequence: TGTGCCAGCAGTCAACGGACTTCCTACAATGAGCAGTTCTTC. Its protein is CASSQRTSYNEQFF. Full variable domain (remainder filled in from reference TRBV2 and TRBJ2-1): EPEVTQTPSHQVTQMGQEVILRCVPISNHLYFYWYRQILGQKVEFLVSFYNNEISEKSEIFDDQFSVERPDGSNFTLKIRSTKLEDSAMYFCASSQRTSYNEQFFGPGTRLTVL.